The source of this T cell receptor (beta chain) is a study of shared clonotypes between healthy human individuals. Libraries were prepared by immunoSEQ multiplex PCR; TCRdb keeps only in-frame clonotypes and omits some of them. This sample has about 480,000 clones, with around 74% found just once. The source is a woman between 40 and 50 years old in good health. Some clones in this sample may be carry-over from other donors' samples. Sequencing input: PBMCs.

The CDR3 DNA sequence: TGTGCCAGCAGTGCCCGGTCCAGGGACTACGAGCAGTACTTC. As protein: CASSARSRDYEQYF. J is TRBJ2-7 and V is TRBV27; weak D call: TRBD1 (5 bases). The V gene's germline CDR1 is MNHEY and CDR2 SMNVEV (reference sequence). The CDR3 is made up of 14 amino acids. Trimming pared 5 bases from V and 3 bases from J, leaving 14 bases between.